What follows is one TCR beta chain and its context. Its antigen remains unknown. Per the germline V gene, CDR1 is GTSNPN and CDR2 is SVGIG (reference sequence). CDR3 size: 17 residues. V dropped 0 bases and J dropped 1; count of bases not matched to a gene: 8. 60 Vbeta and 13 Jbeta primers were used in PCR. Assay used: immunoSEQ multiplex PCR; TCRdb lists only in-frame clones, some missing. The data hold approximately 120,000 clones, with under 85% observed a single time. This sample is part of a study of cytomegalovirus exposure and HLA in healthy donors. Study at large: There were around 100 million unique TCR beta sequences, drawn from about 180 million T cells, in an earlier analysis. General study findings and limits: There were some V segments, including TRBV6-2 and TRBV6-3, excluded as indistinguishable. In a later analysis, most CMV-associated TCR beta chains appeared HLA-restricted. When analyzed later, the rates of TCR association showed variation by HLA locus, with DRB1 the most and HLA-C the fewest.

The source of this sequence is a man aged 40-49 years in good health and CMV-seronegative. This sequence joins TRBV30 and TRBJ2-2; TRBD1 matches at 7 bases. Sequenced: PBMCs. The CDR3 bases are TGTGCCTGGAGTGTACGGGGCAGGGGGTGGAACACCGGGGAGCTGTTTTTT. Its translation is CAWSVRGRGWNTGELFF.